Below are 15 T cell receptor beta chains sequenced from a single sample in a study of CD8 T cells in Susac syndrome. Random hexamers were used to reverse transcribe the RNA input (about 0.45 to 1 ug). TCRdb reprocessed the immunoSEQ multiplex PCR reads via MiXCR and lists one record per CDR3 protein. This sample has some 300,000 distinct CDR3 sequences, with 65% to 90% found just once. What was sequenced was CD8+ T cells from PBMCs. The receptor set was obtained from a human donor with multiple sclerosis.

The chain employs TRBV3-1 and TRBJ2-3; 7 bases are shared with TRBD2. There are 19 residues in the CDR3. Trimming at V came to 0 bases and at J to 6 bases, leaving 18 bases not matched to a gene. In germline, CDR1 is LGHDT, CDR2 YNNKEL (reference sequence). The CDR3 protein is CASSQDHLVEKREVDTQYF. DNA for the CDR3: TGTGCCAGCAGCCAAGATCACTTAGTGGAAAAGCGGGAAGTGGATACGCAGTATTTT.

This chain links TRBV6-5 with TRBJ2-7; TRBD1 matches 8 bases. Unmatched junction bases numbered 11, after V lost 4 bases and J lost 6 bases. There are 15 residues in the CDR3. Germline values: CDR1 MNHEY, CDR2 SVGAGI. The chain's CDR3 is CASSLGQGKRSEQYF. The CDR3 region has the DNA TGTGCCAGCAGTTTAGGACAGGGTAAAAGAAGCGAGCAGTACTTC.

This clonotype was detected only once. The rearrangement joins TRBV12-3 or TRBV12-4 to TRBJ2-7; TRBD2 matches 14 bases. The CDR3 is made up of 13 amino acids. V dropped 6 bases and J dropped 6; count of bases not matched to a gene: 1. The CDR3 loop is CASRGLAGVEQYF. The CDR3 DNA is TGTGCCAGCAGGGGACTAGCGGGAGTCGAGCAGTACTTC.

This chain connects TRBV10-3 to TRBJ2-7; tentatively, D is TRBD1 or TRBD2 (6 bases each). V was shortened by 3 bases and J by 1 base, with 13 bases between the two germline ends. CDR3 length: 15 residues. Germline values: CDR1 ENHRY, CDR2 SYGVKD. DNA of the CDR3: TGTGCCATCAGTGATAGGGGGGAATGGTCCTACGAGCAGTACTTC. It translates to CAISDRGEWSYEQYF.

V gene TRBV19 combines with J gene TRBJ1-5; D is uncertain. V lost 0 bases and J lost 0, with 9 bases in between. This CDR3 contains 16 residues. The V gene's germline CDR1 is LNHDA and CDR2 SQIVND (reference sequence). CDR3 DNA sequence: TGTGCCAGTAGTATAGATACGGCGGCTAGCAATCAGCCCCAGCATTTT. Translating gives CASSIDTAASNQPQHF.

The chain is built from TRBV5-1 and TRBJ2-7, with TRBD2 as a possible D gene (6 bases). The germline V gene has CDR1 SGHRS and CDR2 YFSETQ. This CDR3 contains 15 residues. The ends were cut back, 4 bases at V and 3 bases at J, with 17 bases in the middle. DNA for the CDR3: TGCGCCAGCAGCGAACACCGGGACTGGGTCTACGAGCAGTACTTC. It encodes CASSEHRDWVYEQYF.

The CDR3 DNA sequence: TGTGCCACCAGTGATCCTTACTTAAAGGCTAGCCAGACGAACACCGGGGAGCTGTTTTTT. Protein sequence: CATSDPYLKASQTNTGELFF. V is TRBV24-1 and J is TRBJ2-2; possibly TRBD2 for D (5 bases). CDR1 and CDR2 from the germline V gene are KGHDR and SFDVKD. The CDR3 extends over 20 amino acids. V was cut by 3 bases and J by 0 bases, with 22 bases left in between.

This chain connects TRBV28 to TRBJ2-2; no firm D call. The length of the CDR3 is 12 residues. Per the germline V gene, CDR1 is MDHEN and CDR2 is SYDVKM. V was pared by 4 bases and J by 4 bases, with 4 bases between. CDR3 nucleotides: TGTGCCAGCAGTTGGCCCACCGGGGAGCTGTTTTTT. It specifies CASSWPTGELFF.

The gene calls are TRBV11-2 and TRBJ2-7, with D maybe TRBD2 (6 bases). The CDR3 extends over 16 amino acids. The germline V gene encodes CDR1 SGHAT and CDR2 FQNNGV. Deletions cut 1 base from V and 3 bases from J, with 16 bases between. The CDR3 bases are TGTGCCAGCAGCTTAGCGCTGGGGGGTTTTGACTACGAGCAGTACTTC. This sequence encodes CASSLALGGFDYEQYF.

This rearrangement joins TRBV6-2 or TRBV6-3 to TRBJ2-1; 7 bases are shared with TRBD2. Germline CDR1 reads MNHEY; CDR2 reads SVGEGT. The CDR3 loop spans 18 amino acids. Germline trimming cut 8 bases from V and 2 bases from J; bases unmatched to any gene: 18. For the CDR3, the DNA is TGTGCCAGCGGTGGATTTGCCCTGGGGGGGACCCCCTACAATGAGCAGTTCTTC. It codes for CASGGFALGGTPYNEQFF.

The chain has TRBV29-1 and TRBJ2-6; D not resolved. V was shortened by 4 bases and J by 2 bases, with 6 bases between the two germline ends. The V gene's germline CDR1 is SQVTM and CDR2 ANQGSEA. The CDR3 loop spans 13 amino acids. This CDR3 reads CSVVEAGANVLTF. The CDR3 region has the DNA TGCAGCGTTGTAGAAGCTGGGGCCAACGTCCTGACTTTC.

This clonotype was seen once. This chain uses TRBV30 with TRBJ2-6; D gene uncertain. The CDR3 loop spans 16 amino acids. V lost 0 bases and J 0 bases, leaving 9 bases between the germline ends. CDR1 is GTSNPN and CDR2 is SVGIG in the germline V gene (reference sequence). This chain's CDR3 is CAWSVPGVSGANVLTF. CDR3 coding DNA: TGTGCCTGGAGTGTACCAGGCGTCTCTGGGGCCAACGTCCTGACTTTC.

V usage is TRBV13 and J usage is TRBJ2-3; TRBD1 matches at 10 bases. The CDR3 contains 16 residues. Germline V gives CDR1 PRHDT, CDR2 FYEKMQ (reference sequence). Trimming took 6 bases from V and 6 from J; bases not matched to a gene: 12. As DNA, the CDR3 is TGTGCCAGCAGTCCCGGGACAGGGGCATTACAGGATACGCAGTATTTT. Translated: CASSPGTGALQDTQYF.

The V call is TRBV29-1, the J call TRBJ1-4, with TRBD1 matching over 9 bases. The germline CDR1 and CDR2 sequences are SQVTM and ANQGSEA. The CDR3 contains 14 residues. The trim removed 0 bases at V and 10 bases at J, leaving 6 bases unmatched. CDR3 in amino acids: CSVEDRTGDGKLFF. Here the CDR3 DNA reads TGCAGCGTTGAAGATCGGACAGGGGATGGAAAACTGTTTTTT.

This chain joins TRBV5-6 and TRBJ1-5; no clear D. Trimming removed 4 bases at V and 6 bases at J, with 8 bases between. The CDR3 length is 12 residues. Germline V gene lookup returns CDR1 SGHDT and CDR2 YYEEEE. CDR3 coding DNA: TGTGCCAGCAGCGCGCTTGGTCAGCCCCAGCATTTT. Protein sequence: CASSALGQPQHF.